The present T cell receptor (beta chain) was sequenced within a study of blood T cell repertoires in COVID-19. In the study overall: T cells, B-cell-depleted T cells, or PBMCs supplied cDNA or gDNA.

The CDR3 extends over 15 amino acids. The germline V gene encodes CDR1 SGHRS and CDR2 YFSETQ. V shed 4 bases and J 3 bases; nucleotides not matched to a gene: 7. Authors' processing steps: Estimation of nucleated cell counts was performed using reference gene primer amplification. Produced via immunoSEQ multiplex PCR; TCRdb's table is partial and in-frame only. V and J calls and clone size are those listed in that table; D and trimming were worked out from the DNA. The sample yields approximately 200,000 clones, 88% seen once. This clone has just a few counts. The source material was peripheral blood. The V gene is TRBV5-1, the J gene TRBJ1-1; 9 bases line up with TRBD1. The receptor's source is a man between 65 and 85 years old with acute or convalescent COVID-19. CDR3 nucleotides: TGCGCCAGCAGCCCGCACCGGGACAGGGACACTGAAGCTTTCTTT. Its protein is CASSPHRDRDTEAFF.